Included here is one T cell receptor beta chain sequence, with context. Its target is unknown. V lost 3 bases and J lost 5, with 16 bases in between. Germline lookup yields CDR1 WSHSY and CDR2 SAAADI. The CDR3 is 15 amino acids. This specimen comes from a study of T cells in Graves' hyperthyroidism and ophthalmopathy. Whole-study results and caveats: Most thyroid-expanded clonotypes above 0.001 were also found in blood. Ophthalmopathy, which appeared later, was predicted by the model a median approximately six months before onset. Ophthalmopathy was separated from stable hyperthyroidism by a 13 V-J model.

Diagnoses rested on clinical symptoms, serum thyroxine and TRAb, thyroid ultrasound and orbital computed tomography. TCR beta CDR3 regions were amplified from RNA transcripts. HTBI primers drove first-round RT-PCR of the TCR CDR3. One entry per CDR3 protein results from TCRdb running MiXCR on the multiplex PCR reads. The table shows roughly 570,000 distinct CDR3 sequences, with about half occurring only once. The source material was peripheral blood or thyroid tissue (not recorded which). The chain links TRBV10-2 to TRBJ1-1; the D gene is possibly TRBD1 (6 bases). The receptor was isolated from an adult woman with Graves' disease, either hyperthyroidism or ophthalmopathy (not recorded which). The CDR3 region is CASSDAAGVGTEAFF. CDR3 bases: TGCGCCAGCAGTGATGCGGCAGGGGTTGGGACTGAAGCTTTCTTT.